This TCR beta chain was sequenced in a study of neurological immune-mediated disorders. The cDNA came from 5'RACE with 10-nucleotide random UMIs. Every sequencing run produced over 200 million TCR-beta sequences, and the sequences from any one run covered 15-18 subjects. TCRdb reanalysed the 5' RACE reads using MiXCR and keeps one entry per CDR3 protein. The table shows about 35,000 distinct CDR3 sequences, with 3% to 4.5% occurring only once. This clonotype has only a few counts. Its antigen is unidentified. Germline V lookup: CDR1 MNHNY, CDR2 SVGAGI (reference sequence). Trimming shortened V by 6 bases and J by 1 base, and 10 bases separated the two germline ends. The CDR3 covers 14 residues. Study-level points and caveats: In HTLV-1-associated myelopathy, TCR clonal expansion was greatest, whereas multiple sclerosis had the least, falling below healthy controls. None of the features examined (clinical or MRI) was associated with the multiple sclerosis repertoire cluster.

Material: PBMCs. The receptor's source is a man aged 25-45 years with multiple sclerosis. The J gene is TRBJ2-1, the V gene TRBV6-6; the D is unclear. In DNA, the CDR3 is TGTGCCAGCAGAGTAGCTCGTTCCTACAATGAGCAGTTCTTC. It specifies CASRVARSYNEQFF.